Following are 21 T cell receptor beta chains from one sample sequenced in a study of T cell responses to AZD1222 COVID-19 vaccine. Generated by immunoSEQ multiplex PCR, the TCRdb table keeps only in-frame clones and is missing some. The table includes about 150,000 clones, 85% to 90% detected once. Here the sequenced sample was peripheral blood, taken 28 days after the second AZD1222 dose. These receptors were taken from an adult who received the AZD1222 COVID-19 vaccine.

V and J are TRBV4-2 and TRBJ2-7; 9 nucleotides line up with TRBD1. The trim removed 1 base at V and 3 bases at J, leaving 16 bases unmatched. The germline V gene encodes CDR1 LGHNA and CDR2 YNFKEQ. There are 19 residues in the CDR3. CDR3 bases: TGTGCCAGCAGCCAAGCCCCCGGGACAGGGATGGTCAGGGGCTACGAGCAGTACTTC. Translation: CASSQAPGTGMVRGYEQYF.

This chain joins TRBV19 and TRBJ1-1, with 10 bases aligning to TRBD1. From germline, CDR1 is LNHDA and CDR2 SQIVND (reference sequence). CDR3 length: 14 amino acids. V was clipped by 10 bases and J by 3 bases; unmatched bases: 8. This CDR3 is CATRDRGGYTEAFF. In nucleotides, the CDR3 is TGTGCCACCCGGGACAGGGGAGGGTACACTGAAGCTTTCTTT.

DNA of the CDR3: TGTGCCAGCTTAGGGACCCCACTTCCGTATTTT. Protein: CASLGTPLPYF. The V gene is TRBV2, the J gene TRBJ2-3; D tentatively fits TRBD1 or TRBD2 (5 bases each). The germline CDR1 and CDR2 sequences are SNHLY and FYNNEI. The CDR3 loop spans 11 amino acids. Trimming removed 8 bases at V and 14 bases at J, with 17 bases between.

The rearrangement joins TRBV19 to TRBJ1-5; D unresolved. CDR1 is LNHDA, CDR2 SQIVND, per germline (reference sequence). The CDR3 is 12 residues long. V lost 3 bases and J lost 6, with 6 bases in between. CDR3 loop: CASSITVQPQHF. CDR3 sequence (DNA): TGTGCCAGTAGTATCACCGTTCAGCCCCAGCATTTT.

The chain uses TRBV21-1 and TRBJ1-4; TRBD1 is taken as the D call from the table, unchecked against the DNA. TRBV21-1 counts as a pseudogene. The CDR3 has 12 residues. CDR3 nucleotide sequence: TGTGCCAGCAGCAAAGAGGGGGAAAAACTGTTTTTT. It specifies CASSKEGEKLFF.

V and J are TRBV14 and TRBJ2-1; weak D call: TRBD1 (5 bases). Between the trimmed V and J ends, which lost 6 bases and 6 bases, there was a span of 6 bases. Germline V gene lookup returns CDR1 SGHDN and CDR2 FVKESK. The CDR3 is 11 amino acids. Here the CDR3 reads CASSRGNEQFF. CDR3 sequence (DNA): TGTGCCAGCAGTAGGGGCAATGAGCAGTTCTTC. Looking up the rest from reference TRBV14 and TRBJ2-1 gives the full variable domain: EAGVTQFPSHSVIEKGQTVTLRCDPISGHDNLYWYRRVMGKEIKFLLHFVKESKQDESGMPNNRFLAERTGGTYSTLKVQPAELEDSGVYFCASSRGNEQFFGPGTRLTVL.

This chain links TRBV6-5 with TRBJ2-5; no firm D call. Germline V CDR1 and CDR2: MNHEY, SVGAGI. Trimming removed 0 bases at V and 5 bases at J, with 7 bases between. The CDR3 totals 13 residues. This CDR3 is CASSYSRRETQYF. CDR3 bases: TGTGCCAGCAGTTACTCCAGAAGGGAGACCCAGTACTTC.

This clone appeared a few times. The gene calls are TRBV28 and TRBJ1-3; perhaps TRBD1 as D (6 bases). V was shortened by 5 bases and J by 0 bases, with 17 bases between the two germline ends. This CDR3 region has 17 residues. Germline-derived CDR1 and CDR2 are MDHEN and SYDVKM. CDR3 nucleotides: TGTGCCAGCAGTGGGGGCGGGGGAGTTCCCTCTGGAAACACCATATATTTT. Its translation: CASSGGGGVPSGNTIYF.

The rearrangement uses TRBV5-4 and TRBJ2-1; TRBD1 matches 9 bases. This CDR3 is built from 13 residues. From germline, CDR1 is SGHNT and CDR2 YYREEE (reference sequence). V was clipped by 5 bases and J by 8 bases; unmatched bases: 5. The CDR3 region is CASRAQGADEQFF. The DNA of the CDR3 is TGTGCCAGCAGGGCACAGGGGGCGGATGAGCAGTTCTTC.

This chain uses TRBV5-1 with TRBJ2-3; TRBD2 matches at 14 bases. The CDR3 has 17 residues. Germline V gene data show CDR1 as SGHRS and CDR2 as YFSETQ. Unmatched junction bases numbered 3, after V lost 3 bases and J lost 0 bases. The CDR3 reads CASSWGLAGDSTDTQYF. The CDR3 DNA sequence: TGCGCCAGCAGCTGGGGACTAGCGGGGGATAGCACAGATACGCAGTATTTT.

V usage is TRBV3-1 (or the pseudogene TRBV3-2) and J usage is TRBJ1-2; tentative D call: TRBD1 (5 bases). The V end was cut by 1 base, the J end by 2 bases, with 11 bases between. Germline CDR1 reads LGHDT; CDR2 reads YNNKEL (reference sequence). The CDR3 sequence is 15 residues long. Written as DNA, the CDR3 is TGTGCCAGCAGCCAAGTGGGGCAGGGAAACTATGGCTACACCTTC. It is translated as CASSQVGQGNYGYTF.

This sequence joins TRBV27 and TRBJ2-3; D is perhaps TRBD2 (6 bases). Per germline, CDR1 MNHEY and CDR2 SMNVEV (reference sequence). CDR3 length: 11 residues. Trimming removed 7 bases at V and 7 bases at J, with 9 bases between. CDR3 in DNA: TGTGCCAGCACTGGACTATATACGCAGTATTTT. This gives the protein CASTGLYTQYF.

This chain links TRBV12-3 or TRBV12-4 with TRBJ1-2, with D unresolved. This CDR3 has 10 amino acids. Trimming removed 6 bases at V and 7 bases at J, with 6 bases between. DNA for the CDR3: TGTGCCAGCAGCCCCGGTGGCTACACCTTC. Protein: CASSPGGYTF.

V gene TRBV7-9 combines with J gene TRBJ1-2; a possible D gene is TRBD1 (6 bases). The CDR3 is 14 residues long. Germline V gene sequence: CDR1 SEHNR, CDR2 FQNEAQ (reference sequence). With 4 bases removed from V and 1 base from J, the gap between germline ends came to 10 bases. CDR3 protein: CASSSSDSNYGYTF. CDR3 in DNA: TGTGCCAGCAGCTCCTCGGACAGTAACTATGGCTACACCTTC.

The rearrangement joins TRBV7-9 to TRBJ2-1; D is unclear. This CDR3 has 11 residues. Between the trimmed V and J ends, which lost 0 bases and 10 bases, there was a span of 4 bases. Germline CDR1 reads SEHNR; CDR2 reads FQNEAQ (reference sequence). As DNA, the CDR3 is TGTGCCAGCAGCTTAGCGTTCGAGCAGTTCTTC. It specifies CASSLAFEQFF. Complete variable domain (other parts from reference TRBV7-9 and TRBJ2-1): DTGVSQNPRHKITKRGQNVTFRCDPISEHNRLYWYRQTLGQGPEFLTYFQNEAQLEKSRLLSDRFSAERPKGSFSTLEIQRTEQGDSAMYLCASSLAFEQFFGPGTRLTVL.

The rearrangement links TRBV6-5 to TRBJ2-7; D perhaps matches TRBD1 (6 bases). CDR3 size: 15 residues. Germline loops: CDR1 MNHEY, CDR2 SVGAGI. V lost 2 bases and J lost 2, with 13 bases in between. Here the CDR3 DNA reads TGTGCCAGCAGTTACGTGGACAGTGGCGCCTACGAGCAGTACTTC. It codes for CASSYVDSGAYEQYF.

Comment on this clone: The same CDR3 also results from other DNA sequences found in this sample. This chain connects TRBV3-1 (or the pseudogene TRBV3-2) to TRBJ1-5; D not resolved. The germline V gene encodes CDR1 LGHDT and CDR2 YNNKEL (reference sequence). Trimming removed 0 bases from V and 4 bases from J, with 4 bases in between. The length of the CDR3 is 13 residues. CDR3 residues: CASSQDRNQPQHF. CDR3 in DNA: TGTGCCAGCAGCCAAGACCGGAATCAGCCCCAGCATTTT.

V usage is TRBV15 and J usage is TRBJ2-1, with unresolved D. The germline CDR1 and CDR2 sequences are LNHNV and YYDKDF (reference sequence). Trimming shortened V by 8 bases and J by 0 bases, and 14 bases separated the two germline ends. This CDR3 comprises 15 residues. CDR3 in amino acids: CATRPDLSSYNEQFF. CDR3 in DNA: TGTGCCACCCGCCCGGACCTGAGCTCCTACAATGAGCAGTTCTTC.

The chain couples TRBV19 to TRBJ2-7, with D unclear. The CDR3 runs 14 residues. Trimming shortened V by 4 bases and J by 3 bases, and 13 bases separated the two germline ends. Germline-derived CDR1 and CDR2 are LNHDA and SQIVND (reference sequence). This chain's CDR3 is CASSTPAAFYEQYF. CDR3 coding DNA: TGTGCCAGTAGTACGCCTGCCGCTTTCTACGAGCAGTACTTC.

Regarding this clone: Other DNA sequences in this specimen translate into the identical CDR3. The chain links TRBV12-3 or TRBV12-4 to TRBJ2-1; D unresolved. V lost 2 bases and J 7 bases, leaving 3 bases between the germline ends. This CDR3 has 11 residues. CDR3 sequence (DNA): TGTGCCAGCAGTTTATCTAATGAGCAGTTCTTC. This codes for CASSLSNEQFF.

The chain employs TRBV29-1 and TRBJ1-2; D gene ambiguous. The CDR3 spans 12 residues. Per the germline V gene, CDR1 is SQVTM and CDR2 is ANQGSEA. Trimming shortened V by 7 bases and J by 0 bases, and 9 bases separated the two germline ends. CDR3 DNA sequence: TGCAGCGCCGGACTGACTAACTATGGCTACACCTTC. Translation gives CSAGLTNYGYTF.